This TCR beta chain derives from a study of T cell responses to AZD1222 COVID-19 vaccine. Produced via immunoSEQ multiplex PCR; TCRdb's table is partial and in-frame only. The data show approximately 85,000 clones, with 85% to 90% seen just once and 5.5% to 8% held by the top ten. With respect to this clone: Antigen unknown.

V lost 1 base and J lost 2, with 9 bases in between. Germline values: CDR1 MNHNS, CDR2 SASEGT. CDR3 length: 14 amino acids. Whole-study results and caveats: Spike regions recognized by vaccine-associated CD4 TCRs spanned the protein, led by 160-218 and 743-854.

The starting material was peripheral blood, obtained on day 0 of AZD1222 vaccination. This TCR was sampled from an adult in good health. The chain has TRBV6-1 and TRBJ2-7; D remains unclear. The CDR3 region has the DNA TGTGCCAGCAGTGAAGTTTACAAGGCCTACGAGCAGTACTTC. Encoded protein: CASSEVYKAYEQYF.